The 23 T cell receptor beta chains below come from one sample, sequenced in a study of cytomegalovirus exposure and HLA in healthy donors. The PCR ran on 60 Vbeta and 13 Jbeta primers. Clones were read by immunoSEQ multiplex PCR, and TCRdb kept only the in-frame ones, dropping some. The table has about 160,000 clones, about 81% seen once. Sample: PBMCs. The origin of the receptors is a girl aged 5-17 years in good health and CMV-seropositive.

The chain couples TRBV6-5 to TRBJ1-5; no definite D call. Trimming took 4 bases from V and 4 from J, leaving 5 bases between them. The CDR3 consists of 12 residues. Germline CDR1 MNHEY, CDR2 SVGAGI. The CDR3 nucleotides read TGTGCCAGCAGTTTCCCGAATCAGCCCCAGCATTTT. This gives the protein CASSFPNQPQHF.

The V and J genes are TRBV25-1 and TRBJ1-1; weak D call: TRBD1 (5 bases). Trimming removed 3 bases at V and 3 bases at J, with 14 bases between. The CDR3 length is 15 residues. Germline CDR1 reads MGHDK; CDR2 reads SYGVNS. CDR3: CASSDPGWDDTEAFF. CDR3 DNA sequence: TGTGCCAGCAGTGACCCAGGGTGGGATGACACTGAAGCTTTCTTT.

The rearrangement joins TRBV25-1 to TRBJ2-3; 11 bases are a match to TRBD2. The ends lost 3 bases at V and 7 bases at J; junction bases unmatched: 3. CDR1 is MGHDK and CDR2 is SYGVNS in the germline V gene. The CDR3 has 14 residues. The CDR3 DNA reads TGTGCCAGCAGTGATAGCGGGGGGGCCTATACGCAGTATTTT. Residues: CASSDSGGAYTQYF.

CDR3 sequence (DNA): TGTGCCAGCAGCTTAGACAGGGGCACAGATACGCAGTATTTT. Translation: CASSLDRGTDTQYF. The V and J genes are TRBV7-2 and TRBJ2-3, with D tentatively TRBD1 (6 bases). Trimming took off 1 base at V and 1 base at J, with 6 bases between the two ends. CDR1 and CDR2 (germline): SGHTA, FQGNSA. The length of the CDR3 is 14 residues.

This clone appeared a few times. This chain uses TRBV5-1 with TRBJ2-3, with 12 bases lining up with TRBD2. CDR3 length: 17 residues. Germline lookup yields CDR1 SGHRS and CDR2 YFSETQ. Trimming removed 2 bases from V and 3 bases from J; junction bases left unmatched: 7. CDR3 residues: CASSFFPTSGSTDTQYF. CDR3 coding DNA: TGCGCCAGCAGCTTTTTCCCGACTAGCGGGAGTACAGATACGCAGTATTTT.

This clone was observed a single time. The V call is TRBV28, the J call TRBJ2-5; TRBD1 aligns across 8 bases. The CDR3 has 16 amino acids. From germline, CDR1 is MDHEN and CDR2 SYDVKM. Trimming removed 5 bases from V and 1 base from J; junction bases left unmatched: 9. The CDR3 bases are TGTGCCAGCAGTACCTCGGACAGGGAAGCCCAAGAGACCCAGTACTTC. Translating it yields CASSTSDREAQETQYF.

The chain is built from TRBV28 and TRBJ2-7, with D maybe TRBD2 (5 bases). Germline CDR1 and CDR2: MDHEN and SYDVKM. The V end was cut by 9 bases, the J end by 3 bases, with 9 bases between. This CDR3 has 11 residues. CDR3 in amino acids: CASLGVYEQYF. The CDR3 DNA is TGTGCCAGTCTGGGAGTCTACGAGCAGTACTTC.

The chain links TRBV6-1 to TRBJ2-7; TRBD2 might be the D (6 bases). From germline, CDR1 is MNHNS and CDR2 SASEGT. The CDR3 loop spans 11 amino acids. Trimming cost V 10 bases and J 2 bases, with 9 bases left between them. The CDR3 loop reads CATAGTYEQYF. DNA of the CDR3: TGTGCCACCGCGGGGACCTACGAGCAGTACTTC.

This clone was counted between two and nine times. The chain carries TRBV2 and TRBJ2-3, with 7 nucleotides matching TRBD2. Per germline, CDR1 SNHLY and CDR2 FYNNEI. The CDR3 extends over 16 amino acids. Losses at the gene ends were 6 bases for V and 2 bases for J; bases not matched to a gene: 11. CDR3 nucleotide sequence: TGTGCCAGCAGCCCAGTTGGGGGGGGAACCACAGATACGCAGTATTTT. Protein: CASSPVGGGTTDTQYF.

About this clone: Other DNA sequences within the sample encode an identical CDR3. This chain connects TRBV6-5 to TRBJ1-2; D remains unclear. Germline CDR1 MNHEY, CDR2 SVGAGI. The CDR3 is 13 amino acids. The germline V and J ends were trimmed by 2 bases and 1 base, with 5 bases remaining between them. CDR3 region: CASSYEGNYGYTF. The CDR3 nucleotides read TGTGCCAGCAGTTACGAGGGTAACTATGGCTACACCTTC.

The V call is TRBV27, the J call TRBJ2-7; 9 nucleotides match TRBD2. CDR1 is MNHEY and CDR2 is SMNVEV in the germline V gene (reference sequence). This CDR3 comprises 13 residues. The V and J ends lost 6 bases and 2 bases, in that order; junction bases with no gene match: 2. For the CDR3, the DNA is TGTGCCAGCAGGCTAGCGGGGACCTACGAGCAGTACTTC. Translating gives CASRLAGTYEQYF.

This chain connects TRBV9 to TRBJ2-1, with D possibly TRBD2 on 5 matching bases. Germline CDR1 and CDR2: SGDLS and YYNGEE. The CDR3 is made up of 16 amino acids. V was cut by 4 bases and J by 2 bases, with 16 bases left in between. CDR3 amino acids: CASSSFSVSPYNEQFF. The CDR3 DNA reads TGTGCCAGCAGCTCTTTTAGCGTTAGCCCCTACAATGAGCAGTTCTTC.

The chain carries TRBV7-6 and TRBJ2-3; 8 positions agree with TRBD1. The V gene end was trimmed by 4 bases and the J gene end by 1 base; junction bases not matched to a gene: 7. Germline CDR1 reads SGHVS; CDR2 reads FNYEAQ. CDR3 size: 16 residues. The CDR3 reads CASSSRPGQGTDTQYF. The DNA for the CDR3 is TGTGCCAGCAGCTCCCGCCCGGGACAGGGCACAGATACGCAGTATTTT.

This clone turned up a few times. The rearrangement links TRBV4-3 to TRBJ2-7; the D is unclear. Germline values: CDR1 LGHNA, CDR2 YSLEER. V was shortened by 1 base and J by 6 bases, with 4 bases between the two germline ends. This CDR3 spans 11 amino acids. CDR3 coding DNA: TGCGCCAGCAGCCAAGGTCTCGAGCAGTACTTC. It encodes CASSQGLEQYF.

The chain has TRBV5-1 and TRBJ2-3; D perhaps matches TRBD1 (6 bases). Germline lookup yields CDR1 SGHRS and CDR2 YFSETQ. The CDR3 has 15 residues. V was pared by 0 bases and J by 0 bases, with 8 bases between. The CDR3 DNA reads as TGCGCCAGCAGCTTGGCCACAGGGAGCACAGATACGCAGTATTTT. Its translation: CASSLATGSTDTQYF.

V and J are TRBV7-9 and TRBJ1-3; 7 nucleotides agree with TRBD1. From germline, CDR1 is SEHNR and CDR2 FQNEAQ (reference sequence). The CDR3 contains 19 residues. Trimming at V came to 5 bases and at J to 2 bases, leaving 18 bases not matched to a gene. Written as DNA, the CDR3 is TGTGCCAGCAGCCCCTGGGGACAGCCCGCACGGGGTACTGGAAACACCATATATTTT. Its translation is CASSPWGQPARGTGNTIYF. The whole variable domain, remainder taken from reference TRBV7-9 and TRBJ1-3, is DTGVSQNPRHKITKRGQNVTFRCDPISEHNRLYWYRQTLGQGPEFLTYFQNEAQLEKSRLLSDRFSAERPKGSFSTLEIQRTEQGDSAMYLCASSPWGQPARGTGNTIYFGEGSWLTVV.

The CDR3 here is CASSLGGGGEETQYF. In nucleotides, the CDR3 is TGTGCCAGCAGCTTAGGCGGGGGAGGGGAAGAGACCCAGTACTTC. The chain couples TRBV11-3 to TRBJ2-5; TRBD2 aligns across 7 bases. V lost 1 base to trimming and J lost 3 bases; unmatched junction nucleotides: 5. CDR1 is SGHNT and CDR2 is YENEEA in the germline V gene. The CDR3 spans 15 residues. The full variable domain, with the rest looked up from reference TRBV11-3 and TRBJ2-5, is EAGVVQSPRYKIIEKKQPVAFWCNPISGHNTLYWYLQNLGQGPELLIRYENEEAVDDSQLPKDRFSAERLKGVDSTLKIQPAELGDSAVYLCASSLGGGGEETQYFGPGTRLLVL.

This chain connects TRBV7-8 to TRBJ2-4; possibly TRBD2 for D (6 bases). The CDR3 covers 19 residues. CDR1 is SGHVS and CDR2 is FQNEAQ in the germline V gene. V was pared by 0 bases and J by 9 bases, with 27 bases between. Here the CDR3 DNA reads TGTGCCAGCAGCTTAGCGGAGGGTCCGGGGCTCGGCGGGTTGGGCATTCAGTACTTC. Amino acid sequence: CASSLAEGPGLGGLGIQYF.

This clone was counted only a few times. The chain couples TRBV29-1 to TRBJ2-1; no definite D call. The V gene lost 3 bases and the J gene lost 0 bases, with 6 bases spanning the gap. Germline lookup yields CDR1 SQVTM and CDR2 ANQGSEA. The CDR3 spans 13 residues. This chain's CDR3 is CSVDKSSYNEQFF. The CDR3 DNA follows: TGCAGCGTTGACAAGAGCTCCTACAATGAGCAGTTCTTC.

The chain employs TRBV2 and TRBJ2-1; 11 positions match TRBD2. This CDR3 spans 14 amino acids. Germline-derived CDR1 and CDR2 are SNHLY and FYNNEI. J lost 6 bases, V lost 9 bases, and 7 bases had no gene match. CDR3 DNA: TGTGCCAGAGAGACTAGCGGGGACTTCAATGAGCAGTTCTTC. This translates into CARETSGDFNEQFF.

The rearrangement uses TRBV28 and TRBJ2-7; TRBD2 aligns across 13 bases. Germline CDR1 is MDHEN and CDR2 is SYDVKM. The V and J ends lost 8 bases and 3 bases, in that order; junction bases with no gene match: 4. The CDR3 has 14 residues. In DNA, the CDR3 is TGTGCCAGCGGAGGGACTAGCGGGATCTACGAGCAGTACTTC. Amino acid sequence: CASGGTSGIYEQYF.

The chain joins TRBV28 to TRBJ1-5; D is unresolved. Trimming cost V 5 bases and J 3 bases, with 11 bases left between them. The CDR3 covers 14 residues. The germline gives CDR1 MDHEN, CDR2 SYDVKM. CDR3 bases: TGTGCCAGCAGTAGGCGGGGTGTCAATCAGCCCCAGCATTTT. It translates to CASSRRGVNQPQHF.

DNA for the CDR3: TGTGCCTGGAGTGCTAAGCTGAGGCACACTGAAGCTTTCTTT. The encoded protein is CAWSAKLRHTEAFF. V gene TRBV30 combines with J gene TRBJ1-1; D remains unclear. CDR3 length: 14 amino acids. Germline lookup yields CDR1 GTSNPN and CDR2 SVGIG (reference sequence). V lost 1 base and J 3 bases, leaving 12 bases between the germline ends.